The TCR beta chain under discussion was sequenced for a study of control samples from healthy donors and cancer patients. Libraries were prepared by immunoSEQ multiplex PCR; TCRdb keeps only in-frame clonotypes and omits some of them. Among over 40,000 clones, about nine tenths were seen once, and the ten largest hold 40%. Trimming removed 5 bases at V and 4 bases at J, with 12 bases between. Germline values: CDR1 GTSNPN, CDR2 SVGIG (reference sequence). This CDR3 region has 13 residues. This TCR was sampled from a man aged 50 to 60 with head and neck cancer. Sequenced input: PBMCs. The chain joins TRBV30 to TRBJ1-5; D is possibly TRBD1 (6 bases). The CDR3 region is CAWSDSRNQPQHF. For the CDR3, the DNA is TGTGCCTGGTCGGACAGCCGGAATCAGCCCCAGCATTTT.